The 5 T cell receptor beta chains listed next were all sequenced from one sample in a study of shared clonotypes between healthy human individuals (dated by TCRdb to the early 2020s). Library preparation was by the immunoSEQ multiplex PCR assay. What TCRdb holds here is the immuneACCESS table cut down to in-frame rearrangements. Part of the clones is not present; checked against another copy, under half of the missing clones reflect an unresolved V gene, and the others are unexplained. The sample table holds 1.6 million or so clones, of which more than 95% were seen once. Roughly 1.2% of the sample is in the top ten clones. The sample consisted of naive CD4+ T cells sorted from blood. The cell subset or site tag for this specimen amounts to: CD45RA+ positively selected. The source is a man aged 25 to 45 in good health.

This rearrangement joins TRBV7-2 to TRBJ2-5; tentative D call: TRBD2 (6 bases). The germline CDR1 and CDR2 sequences are SGHTA and FQGNSA. The CDR3 loop spans 15 amino acids. Between the trimmed V and J ends, which lost 1 base and 4 bases, there was a span of 13 bases. CDR3 sequence: CASSLVRRGIETQYF. The CDR3 DNA sequence: TGTGCCAGCAGCTTAGTCCGGCGGGGAATAGAGACCCAGTACTTC. Combining the CDR3 with reference TRBV7-2 and TRBJ2-5 gives the whole variable domain GAGVSQSPSNKVTEKGKDVELRCDPISGHTALYWYRQSLGQGLEFLIYFQGNSAPDKSGLPSDRFSAERTGGSVSTLTIQRTQQEDSAVYLCASSLVRRGIETQYFGPGTRLLVL.

This chain uses TRBV5-1 with TRBJ2-7, with D tentatively TRBD1 (5 bases). There are 14 residues in the CDR3. V lost 0 bases and J 4 bases, leaving 11 bases between the germline ends. In germline, CDR1 is SGHRS, CDR2 YFSETQ. The DNA for the CDR3 is TGCGCCAGCAGCTTGGACGGACACCCTTACGAGCAGTACTTC. This encodes CASSLDGHPYEQYF. The full variable domain, rest sourced from reference TRBV5-1 and TRBJ2-7, is KAGVTQTPRYLIKTRGQQVTLSCSPISGHRSVSWYQQTPGQGLQFLFEYFSETQRNKGNFPGRFSGRQFSNSRSEMNVSTLELGDSALYLCASSLDGHPYEQYFGPGTRLTVT.

As DNA, the CDR3 is TGCAGCGTTGAAGCCTACTCGGGAGCTAGCACAGATACGCAGTATTTT. Translated: CSVEAYSGASTDTQYF. This chain links TRBV29-1 with TRBJ2-3, with D possibly matching TRBD2 (6 bases). Trimming took off 1 base at V and 0 bases at J, with 14 bases between the two ends. This CDR3 comprises 16 residues. Germline CDR1 reads SQVTM; CDR2 reads ANQGSEA.

The chain has TRBV10-2 and TRBJ1-1, with 11 bases fitting TRBD1. Trimming cost V 8 bases and J 9 bases; bases outside gene matches: 8. CDR1 is WSHSY and CDR2 is SAAADI in the germline V gene. The CDR3 length is 13 residues. CDR3 DNA sequence: TGCGCCAGCTCGCTTAGGGACAGGGGGAAAGCTTTCTTT. This codes for CASSLRDRGKAFF.

The chain uses TRBV5-1 and TRBJ1-2; perhaps TRBD1 as D (5 bases). The CDR3 spans 17 residues. Trimming left V 4 bases short and J 1 base short, with 20 bases between. Germline CDR1 SGHRS, CDR2 YFSETQ. The CDR3 reads CASSATLQDAINYGYTF. The CDR3 coding sequence is TGCGCCAGCAGCGCCACGTTACAGGATGCAATTAACTATGGCTACACCTTC.